A single sample gave rise to the 30 T cell receptor beta chains below, sequenced in a study of T cells in Graves' hyperthyroidism and ophthalmopathy. Amplified TCR beta CDR3 regions came from RNA transcripts. With the HTBI primer set, the TCR CDR3 went through a first round of RT-PCR. TCRdb ran MiXCR on the multiplex PCR reads and lists one entry per CDR3 protein. The data contain roughly 750,000 distinct CDR3 sequences, roughly 15% of them singletons. The material sequenced was blood. These receptors were obtained from a man in his late teens or twenties with Graves' hyperthyroidism.

Many counts were recorded for this clonotype. J is TRBJ2-1 and V is TRBV20-1; TRBD1 agrees at 8 bases. Losses at the gene ends were 4 bases for V and 2 bases for J; bases not matched to a gene: 4. Germline V gene sequence: CDR1 DFQATT, CDR2 SNEGSKA (reference sequence). There are 14 residues in the CDR3. The CDR3 region is CSAIPGGPYNEQFF. The CDR3, as DNA: TGCAGTGCTATCCCAGGGGGCCCCTACAATGAGCAGTTCTTC.

The V gene is TRBV15, the J gene TRBJ2-7; 8 positions agree with TRBD1. CDR3 length equals 15 residues. Germline CDR1 LNHNV, CDR2 YYDKDF (reference sequence). V dropped 0 bases and J dropped 6; count of bases not matched to a gene: 7. In DNA, the CDR3 is TGTGCCACCAGCAGAGACATCCAGGGGGCTTCCGAGCAGTACTTC. Its translation is CATSRDIQGASEQYF.

V is TRBV6-1 and J is TRBJ2-3; D uncertain. In germline, CDR1 is MNHNS, CDR2 SASEGT. The V gene lost 10 bases and the J gene lost 4 bases, with 15 bases spanning the gap. The CDR3 length is 13 residues. CDR3 amino acids: CATKRAGSDTQYF. Here the CDR3 DNA reads TGTGCCACGAAAAGGGCAGGTTCAGATACGCAGTATTTT.

This clonotype has a count of ten or more. V gene TRBV28 combines with J gene TRBJ2-5; possibly TRBD2 for D (6 bases). The germline CDR1 and CDR2 sequences are MDHEN and SYDVKM. V lost 6 bases, J lost 5 bases, and 16 bases lay in between. There are 14 residues in the CDR3. The CDR3 sequence is CASSSQGGMETQYF. CDR3 bases: TGTGCCAGCAGCAGCCAGGGAGGAATGGAGACCCAGTACTTC.

The sample holds one count of this clonotype. A much bigger clone sits one base away, suggesting this may be a read error. V gene TRBV10-3 combines with J gene TRBJ2-7; no clear D. Trimming took off 3 bases at V and 3 bases at J, with 9 bases between the two ends. The CDR3 runs to 13 residues. Looked up from germline, CDR1 is ENHRY and CDR2 is SYGVKD. The CDR3 loop is CAISERVLYEQYF. DNA of the CDR3: TGTGCCATCAGTGAACGTGTCCTCTACGAGCAGTACTTC.

This clonotype was seen many times. J is TRBJ2-6 and V is TRBV6-1; D remains ambiguous. Germline CDR1 reads MNHNS; CDR2 reads SASEGT. The CDR3 is made up of 16 amino acids. V lost 3 bases and J lost 4, with 13 bases in between. The CDR3 sequence: CASSDVGKAGANVLTF. Here the CDR3 DNA reads TGTGCCAGCAGTGACGTCGGCAAGGCGGGGGCCAACGTCCTGACTTTC.

This chain connects TRBV12-3 or TRBV12-4 to TRBJ1-5, with D uncertain. V lost 7 bases, J lost 7 bases, and 14 bases lay in between. The CDR3 consists of 13 residues. In DNA, the CDR3 is TGTGCCAGCAATTCGGGATCGGGGCAGCCCCAGCATTTT. Its protein is CASNSGSGQPQHF.

This clonotype has just a few counts. The chain joins TRBV6-1 to TRBJ1-5; D unclear. Germline values: CDR1 MNHNS, CDR2 SASEGT. Trimming left V 3 bases short and J 6 bases short, with 18 bases between. The length of the CDR3 is 16 residues. Here the CDR3 reads CASSDRALHAGQPQHF. The DNA of the CDR3 is TGTGCCAGCAGTGATCGCGCTCTTCACGCCGGTCAGCCCCAGCATTTT.

This clonotype was picked up many times. This chain uses TRBV9 with TRBJ2-3; 13 bases align to TRBD2. CDR3 length equals 17 residues. Trimming at V came to 3 bases and at J to 4 bases, leaving 8 bases not matched to a gene. Germline CDR1 reads SGDLS; CDR2 reads YYNGEE. CDR3 in amino acids: CASSGRTSGSDADTQYF. DNA of the CDR3: TGTGCCAGCAGCGGACGGACTAGCGGGAGTGATGCAGATACGCAGTATTTT.

In this sample, this clonotype turned up many times. The chain carries TRBV6-1 and TRBJ2-5; 8 positions agree with TRBD2. V shed 5 bases, J shed 0 bases, and the junction held 8 bases outside the gene matches. The CDR3 has 16 amino acids. Germline CDR1 and CDR2: MNHNS and SASEGT. Here the CDR3 DNA reads TGTGCCAGCAGTCCCCTAGCGGGCGGTTACCAAGAGACCCAGTACTTC. Its protein product is CASSPLAGGYQETQYF.

This clonotype was recorded a few times. The chain links TRBV9 to TRBJ2-5, with 7 bases matching TRBD1. The CDR3 consists of 15 residues. Germline CDR1 and CDR2: SGDLS and YYNGEE. Unmatched junction bases numbered 7, after V lost 4 bases and J lost 1 base. For the CDR3, the DNA is TGTGCCAGCAGCAAAAGGGGACAGTTCCAAGAGACCCAGTACTTC. Translating gives CASSKRGQFQETQYF.

This clonotype was counted a few times. The rearrangement links TRBV4-3 to TRBJ2-1; TRBD2 agrees at 7 bases. Germline V lookup: CDR1 LGHNA, CDR2 YSLEER. The CDR3 contains 15 residues. With 8 bases clipped from V and 0 bases from J, the junction kept 7 bases outside the gene matches. Here the CDR3 reads CASSGGGSSYNEQFF. CDR3 nucleotides: TGCGCCAGCTCGGGGGGTGGTAGCTCCTACAATGAGCAGTTCTTC.

In this sample, this clonotype turned up a few times. The chain joins TRBV25-1 to TRBJ2-1, with D maybe TRBD2 (6 bases). The CDR3 loop spans 11 amino acids. V shed 3 bases and J shed 11 bases, with 8 bases lying between them. Germline V lookup: CDR1 MGHDK, CDR2 SYGVNS. For the CDR3, the DNA is TGTGCCAGCAGTGACGGGAGCCAGCAGTTCTTC. The encoded protein is CASSDGSQQFF.

This clonotype came up many times. The chain recombines TRBV7-9 with TRBJ2-5; 13 bases line up with TRBD2. CDR1 is SEHNR and CDR2 is FQNEAQ in the germline V gene (reference sequence). V was clipped by 5 bases and J by 4 bases; unmatched bases: 7. This CDR3 has 16 residues. The DNA of the CDR3 is TGTGCCAGCAGCAGGACTAGCGGGAGCCGTCGAGAGACCCAGTACTTC. Encoded protein: CASSRTSGSRRETQYF.

This clonotype showed up many times. This chain uses TRBV7-6 with TRBJ2-1; the D gene is possibly TRBD1 (5 bases). V was trimmed by 1 base and J by 8 bases, leaving 9 bases between them. The length of the CDR3 is 13 residues. In germline, CDR1 is SGHVS, CDR2 FNYEAQ. As DNA, the CDR3 is TGTGCCAGCAGCTTAGAAGCAGGGCATGAGCAGTTCTTC. Encoded protein: CASSLEAGHEQFF.

The V gene is TRBV3-1, the J gene TRBJ2-7, with D possibly being TRBD2 (6 bases). The CDR3 runs to 19 residues. V was shortened by 4 bases and J by 3 bases, with 28 bases between the two germline ends. Germline-derived CDR1 and CDR2 are LGHDT and YNNKEL (reference sequence). The DNA of the CDR3 is TGTGCCAGCAGCCCGAGATTTGCGTTAGGGTACTTTAGCGGCTACGAGCAGTACTTC. Translation: CASSPRFALGYFSGYEQYF.

This clonotype was detected ten times or more. The chain has TRBV5-5 and TRBJ2-7; weak D call: TRBD1 (6 bases). From germline, CDR1 is SGHKS and CDR2 YYEKEE (reference sequence). Deletions cut 6 bases from V and 2 bases from J, with 9 bases between. This CDR3 has 12 residues. CDR3 residues: CASTRGTYEQYF. The CDR3 DNA reads TGTGCCAGCACGAGGGGGACCTACGAGCAGTACTTC.

This clonotype was detected ten times or more. The chain links TRBV28 to TRBJ2-5; D is unclear. This CDR3 is 14 amino acids long. V lost 4 bases and J lost 5, with 14 bases in between. CDR1 MDHEN and CDR2 SYDVKM come from the germline V gene. For the CDR3, the DNA is TGTGCCAGCAGTTATAGTATTGTACCCGAGACCCAGTACTTC. This gives the protein CASSYSIVPETQYF.

This clonotype was recorded at least ten times. The CDR3 spells CASSLNDPGEQFF. The CDR3 DNA follows: TGTGCCAGCAGCTTAAACGATCCGGGTGAGCAGTTCTTC. The chain carries TRBV7-9 and TRBJ2-1, with unresolved D. Trimming took off 2 bases at V and 9 bases at J, with 11 bases between the two ends. This CDR3 spans 13 amino acids. Germline-derived CDR1 and CDR2 are SEHNR and FQNEAQ (reference sequence).

Ten or more counts support this clonotype. The chain uses TRBV6-1 and TRBJ1-6, with D perhaps TRBD1 (5 bases). This CDR3 is 14 amino acids long. Trimming cost V 6 bases and J 7 bases, with 13 bases left between them. Germline lookup yields CDR1 MNHNS and CDR2 SASEGT. The CDR3 sequence is CASRTDEGNSPLHF. CDR3 nucleotides: TGTGCCAGCAGGACGGACGAGGGGAATTCACCCCTCCACTTT.

V gene TRBV10-3 combines with J gene TRBJ1-1; possible D gene TRBD1, 6 bases. Germline CDR1 reads ENHRY; CDR2 reads SYGVKD. V shed 3 bases and J shed 4 bases, with 15 bases lying between them. The CDR3 extends over 15 amino acids. CDR3 DNA: TGTGCCATCAGTGACGATGGGGGGGCGGTCACTGAAGCTTTCTTT. Protein product: CAISDDGGAVTEAFF.

The genes are TRBV29-1 and TRBJ1-3; D ambiguous. Trimming took 6 bases from V and 0 from J, leaving 12 bases between them. The CDR3 length is 14 residues. In germline, CDR1 is SQVTM, CDR2 ANQGSEA. The chain's CDR3 is CSVQPATSGNTIYF. CDR3 DNA: TGCAGCGTCCAACCCGCAACCTCTGGAAACACCATATATTTT.

V is TRBV28 and J is TRBJ1-2; D call uncertain. The CDR3 has 14 residues. The V and J ends lost 4 bases and 8 bases respectively, with 17 bases between them. Looked up from germline, CDR1 is MDHEN and CDR2 is SYDVKM. The CDR3 here is CASSYGFGLWGYTF. The CDR3 DNA reads TGTGCCAGCAGTTACGGGTTCGGGTTATGGGGCTACACCTTC.

This clonotype was seen a single time. The rearrangement uses TRBV7-9 and TRBJ2-1; 13 bases map to TRBD2. The V gene end was trimmed by 5 bases and the J gene end by 6 bases; junction bases not matched to a gene: 10. Germline V CDR1 and CDR2: SEHNR, FQNEAQ (reference sequence). The CDR3 sequence is 17 residues long. The CDR3 DNA follows: TGTGCCAGCAGCGCGGGGGGACTAGCGGGACCGTCCAATGAGCAGTTCTTC. Translating it yields CASSAGGLAGPSNEQFF.

This clonotype was seen a few times. The gene calls are TRBV11-2 and TRBJ2-1; either TRBD1 or TRBD2 may supply D (5 bases each). Deletions cut 1 base from V and 8 bases from J, with 18 bases between. Germline values: CDR1 SGHAT, CDR2 FQNNGV. The CDR3 runs 16 residues. The CDR3 loop reads CASSLVGTSGFDEQFF. Here the CDR3 DNA reads TGTGCCAGCAGCTTAGTAGGGACCTCAGGCTTCGATGAGCAGTTCTTC.

This clonotype occurred a few times. The chain couples TRBV29-1 to TRBJ2-7, with TRBD1 as a possible D gene (5 bases). CDR3 length: 12 residues. From germline, CDR1 is SQVTM and CDR2 ANQGSEA. The CDR3 DNA sequence: TGCAGAGAAACAGCAGGGTTGGGCGAGCAGTACTTC. This codes for CRETAGLGEQYF.

This clonotype has more than one count but fewer than ten. V gene TRBV9 combines with J gene TRBJ1-2, with 8 bases lining up with TRBD1. The germline gives CDR1 SGDLS, CDR2 YYNGEE. CDR3 length: 16 residues. V lost 0 bases to trimming and J lost 4 bases; unmatched junction nucleotides: 8. The CDR3 sequence is CASSVDGQGGTYGYTF. The CDR3 DNA sequence: TGTGCCAGCAGCGTAGACGGACAGGGTGGGACCTATGGCTACACCTTC. The whole variable domain, remainder taken from reference TRBV9 and TRBJ1-2, is DSGVTQTPKHLITATGQRVTLRCSPRSGDLSVYWYQQSLDQGLQFLIQYYNGEERAKGNILERFSAQQFPDLHSELNLSSLELGDSALYFCASSVDGQGGTYGYTFGSGTRLTVV.

The V call is TRBV7-9, the J call TRBJ2-4; D may correspond to TRBD1 or TRBD2 (6 bases each). V shed 5 bases and J shed 8 bases, with 19 bases lying between them. Germline V gene sequence: CDR1 SEHNR, CDR2 FQNEAQ (reference sequence). This CDR3 comprises 15 residues. This chain's CDR3 is CASSPGGQGWDIQYF. The CDR3 region has the DNA TGTGCCAGCAGCCCCGGAGGGCAGGGGTGGGACATTCAGTACTTC.

At least ten counts were recorded for this clonotype. The chain uses TRBV6-5 and TRBJ1-1; D gene unclear. With 0 bases removed from V and 8 bases from J, the gap between germline ends came to 13 bases. This CDR3 comprises 14 residues. Germline V CDR1 and CDR2: MNHEY, SVGAGI. CDR3 bases: TGTGCCAGCAGTTACTCGAGGTTCGATTCGGAAGCTTTCTTT. Protein: CASSYSRFDSEAFF.

A word on this clonotype: The conserved final phenylalanine or tryptophan is absent from the CDR3, which likely points to a read error. This rearrangement joins TRBV7-9 to TRBJ1-1; D gene ambiguous. Deletions cut 2 bases from V and 2 bases from J, with 6 bases between. The germline gives CDR1 SEHNR, CDR2 FQNEAQ (reference sequence). The CDR3 has 13 amino acids. The CDR3 sequence is CASSLLENTEAFL. Written as DNA, the CDR3 is TGTGCCAGCAGCTTATTAGAAAACACTGAAGCTTTCCTT.